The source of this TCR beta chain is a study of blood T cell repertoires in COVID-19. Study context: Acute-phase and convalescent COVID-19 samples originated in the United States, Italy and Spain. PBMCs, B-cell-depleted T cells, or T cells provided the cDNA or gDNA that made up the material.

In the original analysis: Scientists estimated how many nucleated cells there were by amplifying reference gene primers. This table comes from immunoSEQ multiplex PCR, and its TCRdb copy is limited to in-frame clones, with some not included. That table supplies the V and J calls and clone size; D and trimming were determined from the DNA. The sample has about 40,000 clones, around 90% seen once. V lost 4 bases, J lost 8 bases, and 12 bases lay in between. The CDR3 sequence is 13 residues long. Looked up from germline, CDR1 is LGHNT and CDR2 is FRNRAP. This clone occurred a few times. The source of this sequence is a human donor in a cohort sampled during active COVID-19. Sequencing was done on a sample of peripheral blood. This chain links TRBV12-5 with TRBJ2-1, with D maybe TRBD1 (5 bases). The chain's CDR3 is CASGSDLGDEQFF. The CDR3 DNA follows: TGTGCTAGTGGTTCCGACCTAGGGGATGAGCAGTTCTTC.